This T cell receptor beta chain was obtained from a study of control samples from healthy donors and cancer patients. V was trimmed by 6 bases and J by 5 bases, leaving 10 bases between them. The CDR3 sequence is 13 residues long. Looked up from germline, CDR1 is SNHLY and CDR2 is FYNNEI. The method was immunoSEQ multiplex PCR; TCRdb's version includes in-frame clones alone and lacks a portion of them. The sample consists of tens of thousands of clones, about 88% of them appearing once. Source material: PBMCs. The chain uses TRBV2 and TRBJ1-4; D not certain. The TCR originated in a woman aged 50 to 65 with colorectal cancer. The CDR3 region has the DNA TGTGCCAGCAGGGCCAGCCCAAATGAAAAACTGTTTTTT. Translated: CASRASPNEKLFF. Supplemented by reference TRBV2 and TRBJ1-4, the full variable domain reads EPEVTQTPSHQVTQMGQEVILRCVPISNHLYFYWYRQILGQKVEFLVSFYNNEISEKSEIFDDQFSVERPDGSNFTLKIRSTKLEDSAMYFCASRASPNEKLFFGSGTQLSVL.